This T cell receptor (beta chain) was profiled in a study of cytomegalovirus exposure and HLA in healthy donors. On this clone: Antigen unknown.

The method was immunoSEQ multiplex PCR; TCRdb's version includes in-frame clones alone and lacks a portion of them. The sample has under 150,000 clones, about four fifths seen once. The donors were part of the roughly 120-subject validation cohort, which stood apart from the 666-subject first cohort. Whole-study results and caveats: The study recorded over 150 TCR beta chains that were cytomegalovirus-associated. There were a few CMV-associated chains whose specificity for CMV antigens was confirmed in vitro. Reports described diagnosis of cytomegalovirus status by the classifier as highly specific and sensitive.

This clonotype originated in a woman in her twenties or thirties in good health and CMV-seronegative. The specimen was PBMCs.

In DNA, the CDR3 is TGTGCCAGTAGTATAGATCCCGGACGGGGGAAAGGGGTTCGATGGACTGAAGCTTTCTTT. This sequence encodes CASSIDPGRGKGVRWTEAFF. The chain uses TRBV19 and TRBJ1-1, with D perhaps matching TRBD1 (5 bases). The germline gives CDR1 LNHDA, CDR2 SQIVND (reference sequence). The CDR3 extends over 20 amino acids. V was pared by 0 bases and J by 5 bases, with 28 bases between.